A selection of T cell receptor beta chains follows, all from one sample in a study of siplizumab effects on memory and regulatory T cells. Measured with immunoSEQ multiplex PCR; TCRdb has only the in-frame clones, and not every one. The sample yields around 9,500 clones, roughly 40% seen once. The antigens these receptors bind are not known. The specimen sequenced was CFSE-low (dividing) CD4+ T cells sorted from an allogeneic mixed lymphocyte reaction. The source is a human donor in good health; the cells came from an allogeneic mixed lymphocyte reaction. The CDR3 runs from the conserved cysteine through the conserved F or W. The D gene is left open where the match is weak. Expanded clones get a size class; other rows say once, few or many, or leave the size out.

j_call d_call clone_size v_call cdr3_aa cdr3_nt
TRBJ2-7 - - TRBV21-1 CASSKGGTSDLF TGTGCCAGCAGCAAAGGGGGGACTAGCGACCTCTTC
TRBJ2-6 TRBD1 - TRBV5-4 CASSPTGQGSGANVLTF TGTGCCAGCAGCCCTACGGGACAGGGTTCTGGGGCCAACGTCCTGACTTTC
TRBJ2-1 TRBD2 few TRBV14 CASSRQAGLGRVAEQFF TGTGCCAGCAGCCGCCAGGCGGGACTAGGTCGGGTAGCTGAGCAGTTCTTC
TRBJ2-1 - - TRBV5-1 CASSWEGQTYNEQFF TGCGCCAGCAGCTGGGAAGGACAGACCTACAATGAGCAGTTCTTC
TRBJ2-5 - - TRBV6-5 CASSSVDGGQYF TGTGCCAGCAGCAGCGTGGACGGAGGTCAGTACTTC
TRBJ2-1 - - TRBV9 CASSVVSSYNEQFF TGTGCCAGCAGCGTAGTCAGCTCCTACAATGAGCAGTTCTTC
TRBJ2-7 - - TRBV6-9 CASTHGTQSSYEQYF TGTGCCAGCACCCACGGGACACAGAGCTCCTACGAGCAGTACTTC
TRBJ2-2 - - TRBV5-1 CASSLSATSGELFF TGCGCCAGCAGCTTGTCTGCGACCTCCGGGGAGCTGTTTTTT
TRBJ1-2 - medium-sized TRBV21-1 CASSKSTNYGYTF TGTGCCAGCAGCAAGTCGACTAACTATGGCTACACCTTC
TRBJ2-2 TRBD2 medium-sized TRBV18 CASSRRLAGVNTGELFF TGTGCCAGCTCACGCCGACTAGCGGGAGTAAACACCGGGGAGCTGTTTTTT
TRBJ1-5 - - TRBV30 CAWSVVGADQPQHF TGTGCCTGGAGTGTTGTGGGGGCCGATCAGCCCCAGCATTTT
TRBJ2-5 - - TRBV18 CASSPPMGFKETQYF TGTGCCAGCTCACCACCGATGGGTTTCAAGGAGACCCAGTACTTC
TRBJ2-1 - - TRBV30 CASLQGTYNEQFF TGTGCCTCCCTCCAGGGAACCTACAATGAGCAGTTCTTC
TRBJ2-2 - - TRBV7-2 CASSLWGTGELFF TGTGCCAGCAGCTTATGGGGCACCGGGGAGCTGTTTTTT
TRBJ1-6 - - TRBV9 CASSVAPDSPLHF TGTGCCAGCAGCGTAGCCCCGGATTCTCCCCTCCACTTT
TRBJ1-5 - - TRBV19 CASRIGGGNQPQHF TGTGCCAGTAGGATAGGGGGGGGCAATCAGCCCCAGCATTTT
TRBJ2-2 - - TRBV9 CASSLTGTLNTGELFF TGTGCCAGCAGCTTAACCGGGACACTTAACACCGGGGAGCTGTTTTTT
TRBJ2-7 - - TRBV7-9 CASSLAAGSLAYEQYF TGTGCCAGCAGCTTAGCTGCTGGGAGTTTGGCCTACGAGCAGTACTTC
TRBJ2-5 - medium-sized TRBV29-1 CSVEAGAETQYF TGCAGCGTTGAAGCTGGGGCGGAGACCCAGTACTTC
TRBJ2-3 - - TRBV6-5 CASRLGADTQYF TGTGCCAGCCGACTTGGAGCAGATACGCAGTATTTT
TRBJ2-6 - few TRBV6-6 CASTKGGTGANVLTF TGTGCCAGCACTAAGGGGGGAACTGGGGCCAACGTCCTGACTTTC
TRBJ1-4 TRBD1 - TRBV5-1 CASSKDRVNEKLFF TGCGCCAGCAGCAAGGACAGGGTTAATGAAAAACTGTTTTTT
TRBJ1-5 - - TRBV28 CASSQGGSNQPQHF TGTGCCAGCAGCCAGGGCGGAAGCAATCAGCCCCAGCATTTT
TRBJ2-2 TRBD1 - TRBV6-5 CASRVTGGNTGELFF TGTGCCAGCAGAGTTACAGGGGGTAACACCGGGGAGCTGTTTTTT
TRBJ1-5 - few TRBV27 CASGELDGNQPQHF TGTGCCAGCGGGGAGCTTGATGGCAATCAGCCCCAGCATTTT
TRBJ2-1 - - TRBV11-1 CASSYSLNEQFF TGTGCCAGCAGCTATAGTCTCAATGAGCAGTTCTTC
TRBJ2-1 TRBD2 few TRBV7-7 CASSPLGREGEQFF TGTGCTAGCAGTCCGCTGGGGAGGGAGGGTGAGCAGTTCTTC
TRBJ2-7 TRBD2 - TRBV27 CASRRLAGGHEQYF TGTGCCAGCAGAAGACTAGCGGGAGGTCACGAGCAGTACTTC
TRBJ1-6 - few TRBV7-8 CASSLGVAGLGSPLHF TGTGCCAGCAGCTTAGGTGTGGCAGGGCTCGGGTCACCCCTCCACTTT
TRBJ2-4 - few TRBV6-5 CASSGTHGELIQYF TGTGCCAGCAGTGGAACCCACGGGGAACTCATTCAGTACTTC
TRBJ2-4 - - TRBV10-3 CAISDFGWDGESIQYF TGTGCCATCAGTGACTTCGGGTGGGATGGGGAAAGCATTCAGTACTTC
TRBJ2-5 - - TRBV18 CASSYSLGQETQYF TGTGCCAGCTCCTACTCCCTGGGGCAAGAGACCCAGTACTTC
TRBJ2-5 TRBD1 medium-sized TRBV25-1 CASSGQGAGETQYF TGTGCCAGCAGTGGACAGGGGGCAGGGGAGACCCAGTACTTC
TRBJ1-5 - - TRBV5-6 CASSLYRNDQPQHF TGTGCCAGCAGCTTGTATAGGAACGATCAGCCCCAGCATTTT
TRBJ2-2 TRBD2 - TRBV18 CASSPRTSGNTGELFF TGTGCCAGCTCACCTAGGACTAGCGGAAACACCGGGGAGCTGTTTTTT
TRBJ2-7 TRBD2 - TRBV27 CASSWTSGISEQYF TGTGCCAGCAGTTGGACTAGCGGGATCAGTGAGCAGTACTTC
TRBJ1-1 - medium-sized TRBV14 CASSQFASRFEAFF TGTGCCAGCAGCCAATTTGCTAGTCGATTTGAAGCTTTCTTT
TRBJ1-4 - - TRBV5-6 CASSLQRGNEKLFF TGTGCCAGCAGCTTACAGAGAGGCAATGAAAAACTGTTTTTT
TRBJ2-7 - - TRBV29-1 CSVLGGSSYEQYF TGCAGCGTTCTGGGAGGTAGCTCCTACGAGCAGTACTTC
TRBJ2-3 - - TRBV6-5 CASRPPGTSTDTQYF TGTGCCAGCAGGCCCCCGGGAACTAGCACAGATACGCAGTATTTT
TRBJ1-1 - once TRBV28 CASSPRSAPEAFF TGTGCCAGCAGTCCCCGTTCAGCGCCTGAAGCTTTCTTT
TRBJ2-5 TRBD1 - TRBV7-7 CASSPRTGDTQYF TGTGCTAGCAGCCCCCGGACAGGGGATACCCAGTACTTC